The text below deals with one T cell receptor beta chain. This entry belongs to a study of blood T cell repertoires in COVID-19. Study as a whole: Sites across the United States, Italy and Spain contributed samples from acute and convalescent COVID-19.

The assay was immunoSEQ multiplex PCR, and TCRdb's table has in-frame clones only and misses some. The table lists around 230,000 clones, about nine tenths of them singletons. The CDR3 is 19 amino acids. This TCR was sampled from a man younger than 40 who had recovered from COVID-19. Sequencing input: peripheral blood. V gene TRBV12-1 combines with J gene TRBJ2-6; whether TRBD1, the table's D call, matches the DNA was not checked. TRBV12-1 counts as a pseudogene. CDR3 residues: CASSFEFGTDLSGANVLTF. In DNA, the CDR3 is TGTGCCAGCAGCTTTGAATTTGGGACAGACCTATCTGGGGCCAACGTCCTGACTTTC.